This TCR beta chain was captured in a study of blood T cell repertoires in COVID-19. Background on the study: The United States, Italy and Spain supplied acute and convalescent COVID-19 samples. Sources were T cells, B-cell-depleted T cells, or PBMCs; the material itself was cDNA or gDNA.

In the study's own analysis: Counts of nucleated cells, estimated from reference gene primer amplification, were obtained. Produced via immunoSEQ multiplex PCR; TCRdb's table is partial and in-frame only. V and J calls and clone size come straight from that table; D and trimming were deduced from the DNA. The sample lists fewer than 350,000 clones, around 85% occurring once. The CDR3 covers 13 residues. Germline V lookup: CDR1 LNHDA, CDR2 SQIVND (reference sequence). V lost 6 bases and J lost 4; bases outside the gene matches: 5. Sequencing was done on a sample of peripheral blood. The origin of this receptor is a woman aged 30 to 39 who had recovered from COVID-19. The V and J genes are TRBV19 and TRBJ1-1, with 7 bases aligning to TRBD1. CDR3: CASRPTGATEAFF. CDR3 in DNA: TGTGCCAGTAGACCCACAGGGGCCACTGAAGCTTTCTTT.